This T cell receptor beta chain was recorded in a study of blood T cell repertoires in COVID-19. Study-level information: Some COVID-19 samples were acute and others convalescent; all came from the United States, Italy and Spain. The cDNA or gDNA used as material had been derived from T cells, B-cell-depleted T cells, or PBMCs.

Original data processing: Reference gene primer amplification gave nucleated cell count estimates. Data came from immunoSEQ multiplex PCR; TCRdb stores just in-frame clones and leaves some out. V, J and clone size derive from that table, while D and trimming were established from the DNA sequence. Seen here are around 62,000 clones, 85% to 90% observed once, and the top ten hold about 1.5%. From germline, CDR1 is SNHLY and CDR2 FYNNEI. The CDR3 runs to 15 residues. Trimming took 4 bases from V and 1 from J; bases not matched to a gene: 4. The sample taken for sequencing was peripheral blood. This chain uses TRBV2 with TRBJ2-3, with 8 bases aligning to TRBD2. The TCR sequence derives from a man between 60 and 75 years old with acute or convalescent COVID-19. CDR3 in amino acids: CASSALRGGTDTQYF. The CDR3 bases are TGTGCCAGCAGTGCTTTGCGGGGGGGCACAGATACGCAGTATTTT.